One and the same sample provided the 6 T cell receptor beta chains below, sequenced in a study of T cell responses to AZD1222 COVID-19 vaccine. Profiled with immunoSEQ multiplex PCR; TCRdb holds only in-frame clones, not every one. Of about 110,000 clones in the sample, about 95% were seen once. The sample was peripheral blood, taken 28 days after the second AZD1222 dose. These TCRs come from an adult who received the AZD1222 COVID-19 vaccine.

Details on this clone: The sample holds other DNA sequences that translate to the same CDR3. The CDR3 sequence: CASSPGGNQPQHF. The CDR3 DNA is TGTGCCAGCTCACCAGGGGGAAATCAGCCCCAGCATTTT. The chain links TRBV18 to TRBJ1-5; D possibly corresponds to TRBD1 (5 bases). The CDR3 is 13 amino acids. The ends were cut back, 2 bases at V and 4 bases at J, with 6 bases in the middle. The germline V gene has CDR1 KGHSH and CDR2 LQKENI.

The V and J genes are TRBV7-9 and TRBJ1-5, with a possible D match to TRBD1 (5 bases). The V and J ends lost 1 base and 6 bases respectively, with 7 bases between them. The CDR3 runs 13 residues. The V gene's germline CDR1 is SEHNR and CDR2 FQNEAQ (reference sequence). The CDR3 coding sequence is TGTGCCAGCAGCTTAGGAAGGGGTCAGCCCCAGCATTTT. This sequence encodes CASSLGRGQPQHF.

This chain uses TRBV5-8 with TRBJ2-3; unclear D gene. CDR1 and CDR2 from the germline V gene are SGHTS and YDEGEE. The CDR3 covers 13 residues. Trimming took 7 bases from V and 0 from J, leaving 9 bases between them. CDR3 DNA: TGTGCCAGCGGTGGGCGGAGCACAGATACGCAGTATTTT. Translating it yields CASGGRSTDTQYF.

The chain combines TRBV4-2 with TRBJ1-3; 7 positions match TRBD1. From germline, CDR1 is LGHNA and CDR2 YNFKEQ. This CDR3 is 15 amino acids long. After removal of 4 bases from V and 2 bases from J, the junction contained 5 bases not matched to a gene. CDR3 loop: CASSRSGGAGNTIYF. The CDR3 DNA reads as TGTGCCAGCAGCCGGTCAGGGGGTGCTGGAAACACCATATATTTT.

V usage is TRBV3-1 (or the pseudogene TRBV3-2) and J usage is TRBJ1-6; perhaps TRBD1 as D (5 bases). The V end lost 3 bases, the J end lost 0 bases, and 12 bases lay between the germline ends. Germline V gene data show CDR1 as LGHDT and CDR2 as YNNKEL (reference sequence). The CDR3 loop spans 17 amino acids. The CDR3 here is CASSQAGLSSYNSPLHF. CDR3 nucleotides: TGTGCCAGCAGCCAGGCAGGGTTAAGCTCCTATAATTCACCCCTCCACTTT.

This chain uses TRBV7-2 with TRBJ1-4; D remains unclear. The germline gives CDR1 SGHTA, CDR2 FQGNSA. Trimming removed 5 bases from V and 8 bases from J, with 24 bases in between. The CDR3 is 17 amino acids. CDR3 residues: CASSPMVQTGGGEKLFF. The CDR3 nucleotides read TGTGCCAGCAGCCCAATGGTTCAAACCGGTGGTGGAGAAAAACTGTTTTTT.